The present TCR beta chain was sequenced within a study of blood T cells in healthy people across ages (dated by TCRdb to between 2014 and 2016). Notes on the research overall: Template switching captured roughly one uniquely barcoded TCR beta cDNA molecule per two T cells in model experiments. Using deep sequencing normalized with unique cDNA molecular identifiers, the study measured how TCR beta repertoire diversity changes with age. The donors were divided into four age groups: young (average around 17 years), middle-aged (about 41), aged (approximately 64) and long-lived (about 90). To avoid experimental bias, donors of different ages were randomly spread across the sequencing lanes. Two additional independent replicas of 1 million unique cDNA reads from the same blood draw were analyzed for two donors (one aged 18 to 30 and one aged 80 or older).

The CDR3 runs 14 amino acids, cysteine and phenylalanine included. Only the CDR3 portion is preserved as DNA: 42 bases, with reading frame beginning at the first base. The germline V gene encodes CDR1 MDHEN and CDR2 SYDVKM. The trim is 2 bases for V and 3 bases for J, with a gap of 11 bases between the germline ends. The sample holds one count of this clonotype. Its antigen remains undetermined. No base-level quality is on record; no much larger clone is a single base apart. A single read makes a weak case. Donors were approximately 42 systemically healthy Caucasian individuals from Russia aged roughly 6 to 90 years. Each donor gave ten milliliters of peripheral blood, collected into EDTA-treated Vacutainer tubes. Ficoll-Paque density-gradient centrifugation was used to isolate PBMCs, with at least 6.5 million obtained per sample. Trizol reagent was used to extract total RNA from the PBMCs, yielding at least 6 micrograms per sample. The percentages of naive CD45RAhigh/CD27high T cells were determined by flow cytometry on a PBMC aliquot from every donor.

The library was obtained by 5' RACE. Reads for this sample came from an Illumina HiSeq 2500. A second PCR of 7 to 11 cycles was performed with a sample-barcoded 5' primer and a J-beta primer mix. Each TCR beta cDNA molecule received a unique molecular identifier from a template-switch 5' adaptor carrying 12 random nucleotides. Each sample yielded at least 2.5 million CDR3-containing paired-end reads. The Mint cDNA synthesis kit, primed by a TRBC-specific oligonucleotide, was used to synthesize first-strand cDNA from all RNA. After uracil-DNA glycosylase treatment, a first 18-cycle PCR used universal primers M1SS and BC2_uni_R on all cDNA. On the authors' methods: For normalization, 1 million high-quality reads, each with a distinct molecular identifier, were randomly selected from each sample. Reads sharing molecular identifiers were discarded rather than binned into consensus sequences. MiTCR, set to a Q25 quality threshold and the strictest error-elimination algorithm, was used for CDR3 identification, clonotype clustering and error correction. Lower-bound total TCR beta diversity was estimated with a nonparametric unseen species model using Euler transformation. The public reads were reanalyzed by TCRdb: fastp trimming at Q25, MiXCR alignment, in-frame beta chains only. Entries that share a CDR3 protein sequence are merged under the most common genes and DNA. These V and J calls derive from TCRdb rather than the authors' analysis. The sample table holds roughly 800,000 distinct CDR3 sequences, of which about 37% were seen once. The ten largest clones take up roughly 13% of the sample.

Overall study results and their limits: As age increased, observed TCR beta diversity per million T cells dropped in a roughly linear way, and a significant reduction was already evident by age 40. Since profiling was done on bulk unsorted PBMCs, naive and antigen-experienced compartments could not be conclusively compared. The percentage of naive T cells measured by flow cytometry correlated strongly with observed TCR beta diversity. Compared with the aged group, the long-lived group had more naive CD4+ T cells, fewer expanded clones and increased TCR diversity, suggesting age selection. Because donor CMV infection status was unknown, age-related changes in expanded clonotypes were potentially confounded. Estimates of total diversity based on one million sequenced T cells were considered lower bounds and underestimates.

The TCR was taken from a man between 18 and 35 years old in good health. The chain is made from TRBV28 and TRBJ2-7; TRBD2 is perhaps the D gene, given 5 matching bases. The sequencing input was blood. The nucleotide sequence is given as TGTGCCAGCAGTTTAACTAGGGCCTACTACGAGCAGTACTTC. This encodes CASSLTRAYYEQYF.